Presented here are 5 T cell receptor beta chains from one specimen sequenced in a study of shared clonotypes between healthy human individuals (dated by TCRdb to 2020 to 2021). CD8 naive samples were CD45RO-negative cells positively selected for CCR7, giving a CD45RA+CCR7+ population that excluded TemRA cells. To prepare the library, the immunoSEQ multiplex PCR assay was applied. The table comes from immuneACCESS by way of TCRdb, which keeps in-frame sequences with V and J called. Part of the clones is missing from these tables; in studies checked, under half for an unresolved V gene and the rest for unknown reasons. The sample contains just over 2,000,000 clones, over 85% of them found a single time. The ten top clones hold approximately 1.2% of the sample. The sequenced material came from naive CD8+ T cells sorted from blood. According to the study, the label for this sample's cell subset or site signals: CD45RA+CCR7+. These receptors were collected from a young man in good health.

V usage is TRBV19 and J usage is TRBJ2-3, with unresolved D. CDR1 and CDR2 from the germline V gene are LNHDA and SQIVND (reference sequence). The CDR3 extends over 13 amino acids. V lost 9 bases and J 1 base, leaving 11 bases between the germline ends. This CDR3 reads CASSAPGTDTQYF. DNA of the CDR3: TGTGCCAGCAGTGCCCCTGGCACAGATACGCAGTATTTT.

A word on this clone: The sample contains more than one DNA sequence encoding this CDR3. The genes are TRBV7-9 and TRBJ2-1; D might be TRBD1 (5 bases). This CDR3 has 13 residues. The germline V and J ends were trimmed by 1 base and 6 bases, with 7 bases remaining between them. In germline, CDR1 is SEHNR, CDR2 FQNEAQ (reference sequence). This CDR3 reads CASSLGTINEQFF. The CDR3 coding sequence is TGTGCCAGCAGCTTAGGGACAATCAATGAGCAGTTCTTC. The entire variable domain, with the rest obtained from reference TRBV7-9 and TRBJ2-1, is as follows: DTGVSQNPRHKITKRGQNVTFRCDPISEHNRLYWYRQTLGQGPEFLTYFQNEAQLEKSRLLSDRFSAERPKGSFSTLEIQRTEQGDSAMYLCASSLGTINEQFFGPGTRLTVL.

The chain combines TRBV10-3 with TRBJ2-1; D is possibly TRBD1 (6 bases). Germline V CDR1 and CDR2: ENHRY, SYGVKD. The CDR3 has 17 residues. V was cut by 4 bases and J by 3 bases, with 19 bases left in between. CDR3 sequence: CAISADREMRVYNEQFF. The DNA for the CDR3 is TGTGCCATCAGTGCGGACAGAGAAATGAGGGTCTACAATGAGCAGTTCTTC.

About this clone itself: This specimen includes other DNA sequences encoding the same CDR3. V is TRBV6-5 and J is TRBJ2-1; D ambiguous. Germline loops: CDR1 MNHEY, CDR2 SVGAGI. V gave up 4 bases and J gave up 8 bases, with 6 bases separating them. This CDR3 spans 11 amino acids. The CDR3 DNA reads TGTGCCAGCAGTTCTGGATATGAGCAGTTCTTC. It is translated as CASSSGYEQFF.

The genes are TRBV29-1 and TRBJ2-7; D is perhaps TRBD2 (5 bases). V was clipped by 7 bases and J by 4 bases, with 11 bases between them. Germline V gives CDR1 SQVTM, CDR2 ANQGSEA. The CDR3 covers 11 residues. CDR3 sequence reads: CSAEGEYEQYF. For the CDR3, the DNA is TGCAGCGCCGAGGGAGAGTACGAGCAGTACTTC.